There are a few counts of the clone carrying this T cell receptor (beta chain). Antigen unknown. The source of the PBMCs was around 9 ml of fresh peripheral blood. This entry comes from a study of T cells in Graves' hyperthyroidism and ophthalmopathy. The study, taken as a whole, reports: For ophthalmopathy, model prediction preceded onset by a median about 6 months.

Researchers amplified the TCR beta CDR3 regions from RNA transcripts. TCR CDR3 underwent first-round RT-PCR with the HTBI primer set. MiXCR, applied by TCRdb to the multiplex PCR reads, yields one record per CDR3 protein. This table has about 420,000 distinct CDR3 sequences, approximately 14% appearing once. The sequenced sample consisted of blood. This receptor was identified in a woman aged 18-30 years with Graves' hyperthyroidism.

The CDR3 loop is CSATEARAGSEKLFF. Written as DNA, the CDR3 is TGCAGTGCTACGGAGGCGCGGGCTGGGAGTGAAAAACTGTTTTTT. This chain uses TRBV20-1 with TRBJ1-4; unclear D gene. The V gene's germline CDR1 is DFQATT and CDR2 SNEGSKA (reference sequence). The CDR3 loop spans 15 amino acids. Trimming stripped 4 bases from V and 7 bases from J, with 19 bases between.